This TCR beta chain was profiled in a study of T cells in women clearing cervical HPV infection. For the study at large: Donors had HPV16-related CIN3 or worse; 2 had invasive cancer. Controls gave blood once infection was undetectable; cases at lesion identification.

The V gene lost 3 bases and the J gene lost 4 bases, with 13 bases spanning the gap. This CDR3 has 14 residues. Germline V gene data show CDR1 as KGHSH and CDR2 as LQKENI. Details on this clone: Its matching antigen is unknown. The read terminates 3 residues ahead of where the CDR3 ends, so the germline J gene completes it.

Using immunoSEQ multiplex PCR, the repertoire was profiled, and TCRdb retains in-frame clones only, with some absent. The repertoire table contains fewer than 35,000 clones. Notes on the study in general: CIN3+ cases had significantly higher TCR repertoire richness than controls, but evenness did not differ. Combining TCR richness with V gene abundances gave approximately 0.84 AUC.

This TCR derives from a woman aged 18-70 years with a cervical HPV16 infection that either progressed to CIN3+ or cleared (not recorded which). This rearrangement joins TRBV18 to TRBJ2-7; perhaps TRBD2 as D (6 bases). The sequencing input was blood buffy coat. The DNA read from the CDR3 is TGTGCCAGCTCACCCGCGGGACTGGAGTACGAG. Amino acids: CASSPAGLEYE. The full CDR3 protein is CASSPAGLEYEQYF.